Reported below is one TCR beta chain. The target antigen is unknown. The sample comes from a study of graft-versus-host responses after intestinal transplantation. Study overall: Recipients had multivisceral, liver-intestinal, or isolated intestinal transplants.

TCRdb's table, derived via immunoSEQ multiplex PCR, lists solely in-frame clones and lacks some. This table has approximately 26,000 clones, approximately 82% appearing once. Trimming stripped 0 bases from V and 1 base from J, with 12 bases between. The CDR3 runs 16 residues. Germline CDR1 SGDLS, CDR2 YYNGEE. Study findings and constraints: The authors found GvH clones in recipient marrow, some appearing first in ileum or blood.

The sequences come from PBMCs, collected approximately four weeks after intestinal transplant. The chain employs TRBV9 and TRBJ2-3; possible D gene TRBD1, 6 bases. This clonotype was obtained from a human patient who received an intestinal transplant, so some T cells may come from the graft donor. The CDR3 DNA sequence: TGTGCCAGCAGCGTAGGATCCAGGGGAGGCACAGATACGCAGTATTTT. As protein: CASSVGSRGGTDTQYF. The entire variable domain, with the rest obtained from reference TRBV9 and TRBJ2-3, is as follows: DSGVTQTPKHLITATGQRVTLRCSPRSGDLSVYWYQQSLDQGLQFLIQYYNGEERAKGNILERFSAQQFPDLHSELNLSSLELGDSALYFCASSVGSRGGTDTQYFGPGTRLTVL.